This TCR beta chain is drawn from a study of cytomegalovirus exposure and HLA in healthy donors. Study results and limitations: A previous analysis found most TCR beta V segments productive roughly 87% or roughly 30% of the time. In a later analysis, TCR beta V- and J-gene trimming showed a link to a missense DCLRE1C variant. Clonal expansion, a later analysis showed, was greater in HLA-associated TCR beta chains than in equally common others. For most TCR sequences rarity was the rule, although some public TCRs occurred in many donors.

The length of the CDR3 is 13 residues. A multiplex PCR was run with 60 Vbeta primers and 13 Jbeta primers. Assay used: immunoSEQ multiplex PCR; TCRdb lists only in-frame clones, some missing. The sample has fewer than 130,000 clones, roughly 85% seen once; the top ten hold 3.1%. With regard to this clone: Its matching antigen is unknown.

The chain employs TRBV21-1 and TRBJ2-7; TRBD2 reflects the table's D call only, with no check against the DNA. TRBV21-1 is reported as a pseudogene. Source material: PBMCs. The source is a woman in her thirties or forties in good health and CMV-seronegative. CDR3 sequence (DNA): TGTGCCAGGAAGCGGGAGTGGTCCTACGAGCAGTACTTC. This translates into CARKREWSYEQYF.